This passage covers 8 T cell receptor beta chains from one sample sequenced in a study of blood T cell repertoires in COVID-19. Some clones are missing from TCRdb's copy, which holds only in-frame ones; the method was immunoSEQ multiplex PCR. Of approximately 90,000 clones in the sample, around 82% were seen once. The source material was peripheral blood. The receptors derive from a woman of 80 years or more with acute or convalescent COVID-19.

This clone was seen a handful of times. The chain is built from TRBV9 and TRBJ2-2, with 9 bases matching TRBD2. CDR3 length: 15 amino acids. Germline loops: CDR1 SGDLS, CDR2 YYNGEE. The junction had 5 bases not matched to a gene; V was cut back by 4 bases and J by 4 bases. The CDR3 spells CASSPIAGATGELFF. DNA of the CDR3: TGTGCCAGCAGCCCAATAGCGGGGGCCACCGGGGAGCTGTTTTTT.

This clone was recorded only once. This chain links TRBV3-1 (or the pseudogene TRBV3-2) with TRBJ2-2, with TRBD2 as a possible D gene (6 bases). In germline, CDR1 is LGHDT, CDR2 YNNKEL (reference sequence). V dropped 1 base and J dropped 3 bases, with 12 bases sitting between them. CDR3 length: 16 amino acids. This CDR3 is CASSQGNSGYTGELFF. The DNA for the CDR3 is TGTGCCAGCAGCCAAGGTAATAGCGGTTACACCGGGGAGCTGTTTTTT.

This clone was counted once. The V gene is TRBV19, the J gene TRBJ1-2; D unclear. The CDR3 has 15 amino acids. Germline CDR1 LNHDA, CDR2 SQIVND (reference sequence). V was trimmed by 3 bases and J by 6 bases, leaving 17 bases between them. The CDR3 DNA sequence: TGTGCCAGTAGTATCACCCGGGGTCTCTCGCATGGCTACACCTTC. This gives the protein CASSITRGLSHGYTF.

V gene TRBV28 combines with J gene TRBJ2-7, with TRBD1 matching over 9 bases. This CDR3 comprises 14 residues. The V and J ends lost 8 bases and 3 bases, in that order; junction bases with no gene match: 8. Germline lookup yields CDR1 MDHEN and CDR2 SYDVKM. DNA for the CDR3: TGTGCCAGCGGCTCCGGGACAGGGTACTACGAGCAGTACTTC. This gives the protein CASGSGTGYYEQYF.

This chain links TRBV28 with TRBJ1-6; TRBD1 matches 7 bases. Trimming at V came to 4 bases and at J to 10 bases, leaving 7 bases not matched to a gene. CDR1 and CDR2 (germline): MDHEN, SYDVKM. CDR3 length equals 14 residues. In DNA form, the CDR3 reads TGTGCCAGCAGTTATCAGGGGGGAAACTCACCCCTCCACTTT. Protein: CASSYQGGNSPLHF.

This chain links TRBV5-1 with TRBJ2-2; TRBD2 might be the D (6 bases). Between the trimmed V and J ends, which lost 7 bases and 6 bases, there was a span of 13 bases. Looked up from germline, CDR1 is SGHRS and CDR2 is YFSETQ. The CDR3 runs to 13 residues. CDR3 in amino acids: CASGPEGAGELFF. In nucleotides, the CDR3 is TGCGCCAGCGGGCCGGAGGGAGCCGGGGAGCTGTTTTTT.

This chain joins TRBV3-1 (or the pseudogene TRBV3-2) and TRBJ2-7, with TRBD1 matching over 11 bases. Trimming took 5 bases from V and 7 from J; bases not matched to a gene: 7. The CDR3 runs to 14 residues. CDR1 is LGHDT, CDR2 YNNKEL, per germline (reference sequence). The CDR3 loop is CASSFGQGAEEQYF. CDR3 nucleotide sequence: TGTGCCAGCAGCTTCGGACAGGGGGCGGAGGAGCAGTACTTC.

This chain connects TRBV29-1 to TRBJ2-1, with a tentative D call TRBD1 (7 bases). This CDR3 comprises 12 residues. Germline V CDR1 and CDR2: SQVTM, ANQGSEA. Trimming removed 6 bases from V and 12 bases from J, with 18 bases in between. CDR3 amino acids: CSVGQSLGGQFF. The CDR3 DNA is TGCAGCGTGGGACAGTCCCTCGGGGGGCAGTTCTTC.